Listed below are T cell receptor beta chains from one sample, sequenced in a study of regulatory T cells in long-lasting Graves disease. Each CDR3 protein is one row after TCRdb ran MiXCR on the multiplex PCR reads. The sample consists of approximately 400,000 distinct CDR3 sequences, roughly 20% of them appearing once. Material: peripheral blood mononuclear cells (PBMCs), obtained when the disease was refractory, from a patient treated with antithyroid drugs. These receptor sequences come from a middle-aged woman with Graves disease. CDR3s include the opening cysteine and the closing phenylalanine or tryptophan. The D gene is left open where the match is weak. Not all rows give a size; the values are once, few, many and, for expanded clones, a class.

CDR3 protein,CDR3 DNA,clone size,J gene,D gene,V gene
CASSEQGIQPQHF,TGTGCCAGCAGCGAACAGGGTATCCAGCCCCAGCATTTT,few,TRBJ1-5,-,TRBV3-1
CASSIRGFGSLTEAFF,TGTGCCAGCAGCATCCGGGGATTTGGCAGTTTGACTGAAGCTTTCTTT,many,TRBJ1-1,-,TRBV14
CASSFSGGNNEQFF,TGTGCCAGCAGCTTTAGCGGGGGAAACAATGAGCAGTTCTTC,-,TRBJ2-1,TRBD2,TRBV7-9
CATSRDPGTAYEQYF,TGTGCCACCAGCAGAGATCCTGGGACAGCCTACGAGCAGTACTTC,-,TRBJ2-7,TRBD1,TRBV15
CASNLELETNGELFF,TGTGCCAGCAACTTAGAACTGGAGACAAACGGGGAGCTGTTTTTT,-,TRBJ2-2,-,TRBV7-9
CATSRAFQGAMNEKLFF,TGTGCCACCAGCAGAGCCTTCCAGGGGGCAATGAACGAAAAACTGTTTTTT,-,TRBJ1-4,TRBD1,TRBV15
CASSFTGVRAFF,TGTGCCAGCAGCTTTACAGGGGTGCGGGCTTTCTTT,few,TRBJ1-1,TRBD1,TRBV7-2
CASSQEYEQYF,TGTGCCAGCAGCCAAGAGTACGAGCAGTACTTC,many,TRBJ2-7,-,TRBV3-1
CASSSTGFYGYTF,TGTGCCAGCAGCAGTACAGGGTTTTATGGCTACACCTTC,many,TRBJ1-2,-,TRBV27
CASSADRAYEQYF,TGTGCCAGCAGTGCGGACAGGGCCTACGAGCAGTACTTC,many,TRBJ2-7,TRBD1,TRBV6-1
CASSRQAKNIQYF,TGTGCCAGCAGTCGTCAAGCCAAAAACATTCAGTACTTC,many,TRBJ2-4,-,TRBV27
CAIRTGGAGELFF,TGTGCCATAAGGACTGGGGGGGCCGGGGAGCTGTTTTTT,few,TRBJ2-2,TRBD2,TRBV2
CASGFSGANVLTF,TGTGCTAGTGGTTTCTCTGGGGCCAACGTCCTGACTTTC,many,TRBJ2-6,-,TRBV12-5
CASSTLDRFYGYTF,TGTGCCAGTAGCACCCTTGACAGATTCTATGGCTACACCTTC,many,TRBJ1-2,-,TRBV19
CAISESKGTTNYGYTF,TGTGCCATCAGTGAGTCTAAGGGTACAACTAACTATGGCTACACCTTC,few,TRBJ1-2,-,TRBV10-3
CASSPLAGGNNEQFF,TGTGCCAGCAGTCCACTAGCGGGAGGTAACAATGAGCAGTTCTTC,-,TRBJ2-1,TRBD2,TRBV28
CASSFIQGPNSPLHF,TGTGCCAGCAGTTTTATACAGGGTCCTAATTCACCCCTCCACTTT,-,TRBJ1-6,-,TRBV28
CSAIPGGGPQHF,TGCAGTGCTATCCCGGGGGGTGGGCCCCAGCATTTT,few,TRBJ1-5,-,TRBV20-1
CSGIRVATETLNTEAFF,TGCAGCGGAATACGGGTGGCGACCGAGACCTTAAACACTGAAGCTTTCTTT,few,TRBJ1-1,-,TRBV29-1
CASSYSSGPLRLGAQYF,TGTGCCAGCAGTTACTCGTCGGGGCCCCTCCGACTTGGGGCCCAGTACTTC,-,TRBJ2-5,-,TRBV6-2/TRBV6-3
CASSKSRWTGKESFKNIQYF,TGTGCCAGCAGCAAGTCTCGTTGGACAGGGAAAGAGTCTTTTAAAAACATTCAGTACTTC,-,TRBJ2-4,TRBD1,TRBV7-3
CASSQGRTGTGRNSPLHF,TGCGCCAGCAGCCAAGGTCGAACCGGGACAGGGAGGAATTCACCCCTCCACTTT,few,TRBJ1-6,TRBD1,TRBV4-1
CASRTGGPNVLTF,TGTGCCAGCAGAACAGGGGGCCCCAACGTCCTGACTTTC,many,TRBJ2-6,TRBD1,TRBV28
CASSFIAGVRDTGELFF,TGTGCCAGCAGCTTCATAGCGGGAGTTCGGGACACCGGGGAGCTGTTTTTT,many,TRBJ2-2,TRBD2,TRBV7-2
CASSPIFLGDEQYF,TGTGCCAGCAGTCCTATATTTTTGGGGGACGAGCAGTACTTC,-,TRBJ2-7,-,TRBV6-1
CASSITSGSHEQYF,TGTGCCAGCAGTATCACTAGCGGTTCCCACGAGCAGTACTTC,many,TRBJ2-7,TRBD2,TRBV28
CASSASGTDTQYF,TGTGCCAGCAGCGCCAGCGGCACAGATACGCAGTATTTT,-,TRBJ2-3,-,TRBV7-9
CASSLSGTQYF,TGTGCCAGCAGCTTAAGTGGGACCCAGTACTTC,many,TRBJ2-5,-,TRBV3-1
CASSTGTGGGGELFF,TGTGCCAGCAGTACCGGGACAGGGGGCGGCGGGGAGCTGTTTTTT,few,TRBJ2-2,TRBD1,TRBV2
CASSQNRGNQPQHF,TGTGCCAGCAGTCAAAACAGGGGTAATCAGCCCCAGCATTTT,many,TRBJ1-5,TRBD1,TRBV6-1
CASSLSVAPEQFF,TGTGCCAGCAGTTTATCGGTAGCGCCTGAGCAGTTCTTC,few,TRBJ2-1,-,TRBV27
CSVMIGGVGNQPQHF,TGCAGCGTAATGATCGGGGGGGTTGGCAATCAGCCCCAGCATTTT,many,TRBJ1-5,-,TRBV29-1
CSAALPGTSSYEQYF,TGCAGTGCTGCCCTTCCCGGGACTAGCTCCTACGAGCAGTACTTC,-,TRBJ2-7,TRBD2,TRBV20-1
CASSLARLAGINEQFF,TGTGCCAGCAGCTTAGCGAGACTAGCGGGGATCAATGAGCAGTTCTTC,-,TRBJ2-1,TRBD2,TRBV2
CASSIRGTAYEQYF,TGTGCCAGTAGTATCCGCGGGACAGCCTACGAGCAGTACTTC,few,TRBJ2-7,-,TRBV19
CASSFPFTLGRKYEQYF,TGTGCCAGCAGCTTCCCGTTTACGCTGGGACGGAAATACGAGCAGTACTTC,many,TRBJ2-7,-,TRBV11-2